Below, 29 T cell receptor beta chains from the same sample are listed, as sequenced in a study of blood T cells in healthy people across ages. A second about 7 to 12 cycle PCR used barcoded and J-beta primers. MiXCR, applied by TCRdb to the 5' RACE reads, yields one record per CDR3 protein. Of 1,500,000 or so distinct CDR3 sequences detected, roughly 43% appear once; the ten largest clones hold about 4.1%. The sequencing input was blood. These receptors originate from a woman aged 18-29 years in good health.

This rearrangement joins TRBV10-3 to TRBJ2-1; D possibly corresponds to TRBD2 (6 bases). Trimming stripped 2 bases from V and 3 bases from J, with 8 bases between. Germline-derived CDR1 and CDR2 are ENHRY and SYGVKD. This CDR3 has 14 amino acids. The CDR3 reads CAISELGGYNEQFF. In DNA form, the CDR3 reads TGTGCCATCAGTGAGCTGGGGGGCTACAATGAGCAGTTCTTC.

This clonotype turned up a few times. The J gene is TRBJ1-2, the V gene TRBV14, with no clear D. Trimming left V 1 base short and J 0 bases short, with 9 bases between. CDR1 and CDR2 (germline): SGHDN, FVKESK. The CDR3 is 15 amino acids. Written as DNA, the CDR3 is TGTGCCAGCAGCCAAGTCTGGGGATCTAACTATGGCTACACCTTC. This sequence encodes CASSQVWGSNYGYTF. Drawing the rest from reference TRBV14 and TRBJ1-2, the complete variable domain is EAGVTQFPSHSVIEKGQTVTLRCDPISGHDNLYWYRRVMGKEIKFLLHFVKESKQDESGMPNNRFLAERTGGTYSTLKVQPAELEDSGVYFCASSQVWGSNYGYTFGSGTRLTVV.

For the CDR3, the DNA is TGTGCCAGCAGCTTAGTCGGGGGAGTCGTCACTGAAGCTTTCTTT. It is translated as CASSLVGGVVTEAFF. The chain is built from TRBV7-6 and TRBJ1-1, with D tentatively TRBD1 (5 bases). The CDR3 runs to 15 residues. Germline CDR1 and CDR2: SGHVS and FNYEAQ. The V end lost 1 base, the J end lost 4 bases, and 13 bases lay between the germline ends.

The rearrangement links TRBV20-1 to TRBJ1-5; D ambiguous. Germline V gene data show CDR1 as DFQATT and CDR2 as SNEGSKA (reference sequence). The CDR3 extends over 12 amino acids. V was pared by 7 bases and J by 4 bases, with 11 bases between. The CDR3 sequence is CSVVGRNQPQHF. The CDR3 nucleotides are TGCAGTGTAGTCGGGCGTAATCAGCCCCAGCATTTT.

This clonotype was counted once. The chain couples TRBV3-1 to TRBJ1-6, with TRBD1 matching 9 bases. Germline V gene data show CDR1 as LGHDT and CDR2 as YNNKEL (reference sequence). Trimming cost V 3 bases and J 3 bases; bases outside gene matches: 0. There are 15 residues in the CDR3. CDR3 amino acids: CASSQTGGYNSPLHF. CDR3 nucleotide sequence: TGTGCCAGCAGCCAGACAGGGGGCTATAATTCACCCCTCCACTTT.

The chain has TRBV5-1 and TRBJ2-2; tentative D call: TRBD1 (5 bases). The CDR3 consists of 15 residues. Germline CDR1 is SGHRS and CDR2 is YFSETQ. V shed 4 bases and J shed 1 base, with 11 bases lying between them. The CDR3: CASSADSRNTGELFF. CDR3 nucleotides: TGCGCCAGCAGCGCCGACAGCAGGAACACCGGGGAGCTGTTTTTT. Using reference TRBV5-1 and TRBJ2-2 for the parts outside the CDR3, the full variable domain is KAGVTQTPRYLIKTRGQQVTLSCSPISGHRSVSWYQQTPGQGLQFLFEYFSETQRNKGNFPGRFSGRQFSNSRSEMNVSTLELGDSALYLCASSADSRNTGELFFGEGSRLTVL.

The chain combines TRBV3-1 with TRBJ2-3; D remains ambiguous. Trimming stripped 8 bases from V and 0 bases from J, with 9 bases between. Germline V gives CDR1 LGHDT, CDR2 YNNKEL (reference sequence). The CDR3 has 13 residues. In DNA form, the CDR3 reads TGTGCCAGCGGAATACAGAGCACAGATACGCAGTATTTT. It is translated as CASGIQSTDTQYF.

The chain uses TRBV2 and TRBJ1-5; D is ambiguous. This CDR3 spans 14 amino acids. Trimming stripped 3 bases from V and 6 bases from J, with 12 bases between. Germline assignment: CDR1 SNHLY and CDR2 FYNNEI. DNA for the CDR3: TGTGCCAGCAGTGACCGCGGGGATAGTCAGCCCCAGCATTTT. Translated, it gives CASSDRGDSQPQHF.

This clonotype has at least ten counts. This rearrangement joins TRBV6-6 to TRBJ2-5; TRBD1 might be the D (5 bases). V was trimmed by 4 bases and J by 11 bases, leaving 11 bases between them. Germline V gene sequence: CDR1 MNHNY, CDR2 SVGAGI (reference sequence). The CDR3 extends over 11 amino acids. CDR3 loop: CASSWGREQYF. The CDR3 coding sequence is TGTGCCAGCAGTTGGGGCAGGGAACAGTACTTC.

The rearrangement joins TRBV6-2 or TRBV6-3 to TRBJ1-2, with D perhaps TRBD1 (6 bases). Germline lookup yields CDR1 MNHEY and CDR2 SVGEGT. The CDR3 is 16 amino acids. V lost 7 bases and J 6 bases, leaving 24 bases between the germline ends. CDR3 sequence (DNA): TGTGCCAGCACCGAAATGCAACCGGCCAGGGGTAATGGCTACACCTTC. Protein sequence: CASTEMQPARGNGYTF.

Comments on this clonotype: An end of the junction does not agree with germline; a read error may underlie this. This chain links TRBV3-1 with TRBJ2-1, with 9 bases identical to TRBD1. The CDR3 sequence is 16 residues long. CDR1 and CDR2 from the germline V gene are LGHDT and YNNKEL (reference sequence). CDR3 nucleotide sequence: TGTGCTAGCAGCGCAAAGTACAGGGGGCGAAGTTTGGGACAGTTCTTC. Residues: CASSAKYRGRSLGQFF.

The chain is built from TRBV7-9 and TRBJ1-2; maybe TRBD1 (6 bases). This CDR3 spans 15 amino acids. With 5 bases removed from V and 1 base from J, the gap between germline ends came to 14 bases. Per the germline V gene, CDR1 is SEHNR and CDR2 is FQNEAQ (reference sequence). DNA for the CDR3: TGTGCCAGCAGCGGGGCGGGGGCCTATAACTATGGCTACACCTTC. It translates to CASSGAGAYNYGYTF.

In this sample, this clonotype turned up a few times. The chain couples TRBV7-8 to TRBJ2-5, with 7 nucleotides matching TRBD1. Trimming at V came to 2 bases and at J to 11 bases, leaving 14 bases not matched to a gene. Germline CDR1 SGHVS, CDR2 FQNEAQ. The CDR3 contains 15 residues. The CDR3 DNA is TGTGCCAGCAGCTTAATAGGGACAGCTTCCAATGAGCAGTACTTC. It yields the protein CASSLIGTASNEQYF.

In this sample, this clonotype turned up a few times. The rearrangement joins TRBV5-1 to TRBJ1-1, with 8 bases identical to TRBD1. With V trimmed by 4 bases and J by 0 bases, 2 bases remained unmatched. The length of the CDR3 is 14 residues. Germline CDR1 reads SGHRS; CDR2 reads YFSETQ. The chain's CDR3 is CASSVGQVNTEAFF. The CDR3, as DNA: TGCGCCAGCAGCGTGGGACAGGTGAACACTGAAGCTTTCTTT.

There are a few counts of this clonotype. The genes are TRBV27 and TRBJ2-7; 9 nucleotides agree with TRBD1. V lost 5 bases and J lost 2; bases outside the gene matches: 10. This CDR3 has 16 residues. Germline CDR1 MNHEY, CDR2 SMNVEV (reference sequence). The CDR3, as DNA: TGTGCCAGCAGTCAGGATTTTGGGACAGGGCCCTACGAGCAGTACTTC. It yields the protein CASSQDFGTGPYEQYF.

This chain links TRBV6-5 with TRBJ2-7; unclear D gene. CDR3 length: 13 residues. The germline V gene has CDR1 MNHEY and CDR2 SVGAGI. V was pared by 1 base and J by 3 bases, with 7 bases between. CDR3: CASSYFPGYEQYF. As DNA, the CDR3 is TGTGCCAGCAGTTACTTTCCTGGCTACGAGCAGTACTTC.

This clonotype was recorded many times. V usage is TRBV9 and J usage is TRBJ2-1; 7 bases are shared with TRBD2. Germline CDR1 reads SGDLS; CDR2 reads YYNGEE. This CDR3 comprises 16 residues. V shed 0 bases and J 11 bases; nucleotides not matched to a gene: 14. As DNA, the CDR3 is TGTGCCAGCAGCGTAGTTGGCGGGAGCCCTTGGAATAAGCAGTTCTTC. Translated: CASSVVGGSPWNKQFF.

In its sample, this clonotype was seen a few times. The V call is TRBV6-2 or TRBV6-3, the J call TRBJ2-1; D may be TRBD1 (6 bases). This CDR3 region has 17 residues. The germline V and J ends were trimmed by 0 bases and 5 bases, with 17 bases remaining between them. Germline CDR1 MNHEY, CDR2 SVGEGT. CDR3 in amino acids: CASSYSRSGHIHNEQFF. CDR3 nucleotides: TGTGCCAGCAGTTACTCCCGATCGGGACACATACACAATGAGCAGTTCTTC.

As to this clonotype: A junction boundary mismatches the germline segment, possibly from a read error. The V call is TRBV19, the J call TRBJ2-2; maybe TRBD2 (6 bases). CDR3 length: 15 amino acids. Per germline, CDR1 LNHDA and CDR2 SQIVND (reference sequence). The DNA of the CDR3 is TGTGCCAGTAGTACTGGGAGGAGGAACGCCGGGGAGCTGTTTTTT. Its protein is CASSTGRRNAGELFF.

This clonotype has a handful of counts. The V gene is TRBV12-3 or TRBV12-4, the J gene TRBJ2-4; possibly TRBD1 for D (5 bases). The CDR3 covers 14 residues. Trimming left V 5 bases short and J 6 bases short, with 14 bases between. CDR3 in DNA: TGTGCCAGCAGTCGTGGACATGTCGGAAACATTCAGTACTTC. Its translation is CASSRGHVGNIQYF.

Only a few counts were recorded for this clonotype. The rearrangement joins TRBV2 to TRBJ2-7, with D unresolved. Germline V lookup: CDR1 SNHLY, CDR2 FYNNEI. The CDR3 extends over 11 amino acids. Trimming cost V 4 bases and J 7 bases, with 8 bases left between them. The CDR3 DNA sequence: TGTGCCAGCAGTGCCAGTTCAGAGCAGTACTTC. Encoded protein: CASSASSEQYF.

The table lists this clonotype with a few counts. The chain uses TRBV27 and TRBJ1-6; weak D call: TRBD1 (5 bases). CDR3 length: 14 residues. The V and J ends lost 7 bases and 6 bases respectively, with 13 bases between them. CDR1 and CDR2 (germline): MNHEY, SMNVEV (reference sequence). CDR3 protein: CASTLGGINSPLHF. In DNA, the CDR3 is TGTGCCAGCACCCTGGGGGGGATTAATTCACCCCTCCACTTT.

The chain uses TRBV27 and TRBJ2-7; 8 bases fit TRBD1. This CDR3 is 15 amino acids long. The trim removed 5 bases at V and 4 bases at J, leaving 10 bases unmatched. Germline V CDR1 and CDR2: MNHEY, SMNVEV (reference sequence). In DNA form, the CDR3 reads TGTGCCAGCAGTATAACAGGGGGATCGGCTTACGAGCAGTACTTC. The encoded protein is CASSITGGSAYEQYF.

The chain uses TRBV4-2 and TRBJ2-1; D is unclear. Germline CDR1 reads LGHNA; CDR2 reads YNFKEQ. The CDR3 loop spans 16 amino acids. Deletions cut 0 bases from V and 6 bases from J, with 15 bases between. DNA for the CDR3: TGTGCCAGCAGCCAAGAACGGGTTACAGCAGGCAATGAGCAGTTCTTC. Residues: CASSQERVTAGNEQFF.

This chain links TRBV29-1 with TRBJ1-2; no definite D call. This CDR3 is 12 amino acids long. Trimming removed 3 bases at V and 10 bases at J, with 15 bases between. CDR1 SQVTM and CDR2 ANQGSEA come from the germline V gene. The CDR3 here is CSVDINGRNYTF. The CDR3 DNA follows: TGCAGCGTTGATATAAACGGCAGAAACTACACCTTC.

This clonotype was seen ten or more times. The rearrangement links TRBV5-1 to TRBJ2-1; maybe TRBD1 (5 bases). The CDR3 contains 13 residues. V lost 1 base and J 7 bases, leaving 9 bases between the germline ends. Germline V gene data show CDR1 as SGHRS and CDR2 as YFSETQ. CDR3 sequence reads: CASSLPGSNEQFF. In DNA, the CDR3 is TGCGCCAGCAGCTTGCCAGGGTCAAATGAGCAGTTCTTC.

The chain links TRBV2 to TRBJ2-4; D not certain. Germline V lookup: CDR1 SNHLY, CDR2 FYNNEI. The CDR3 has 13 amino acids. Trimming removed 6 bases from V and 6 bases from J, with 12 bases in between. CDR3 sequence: CASRTSGRNIQYF. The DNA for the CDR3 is TGTGCCAGCAGGACGTCGGGTAGAAACATTCAGTACTTC.

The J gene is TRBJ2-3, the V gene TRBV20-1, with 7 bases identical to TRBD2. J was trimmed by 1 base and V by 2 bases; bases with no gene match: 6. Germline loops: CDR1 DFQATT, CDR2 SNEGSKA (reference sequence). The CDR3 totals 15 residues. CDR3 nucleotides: TGCAGTGCTAGAAGGACTAGAACCGGCACAGATACGCAGTATTTT. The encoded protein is CSARRTRTGTDTQYF.

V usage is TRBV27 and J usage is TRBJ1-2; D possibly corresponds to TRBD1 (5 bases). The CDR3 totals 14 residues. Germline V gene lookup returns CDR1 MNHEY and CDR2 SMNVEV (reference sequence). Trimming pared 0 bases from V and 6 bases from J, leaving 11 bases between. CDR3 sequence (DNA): TGTGCCAGCAGTTTATCGAATGGGGGGGATGGCTACACCTTC. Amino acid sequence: CASSLSNGGDGYTF.